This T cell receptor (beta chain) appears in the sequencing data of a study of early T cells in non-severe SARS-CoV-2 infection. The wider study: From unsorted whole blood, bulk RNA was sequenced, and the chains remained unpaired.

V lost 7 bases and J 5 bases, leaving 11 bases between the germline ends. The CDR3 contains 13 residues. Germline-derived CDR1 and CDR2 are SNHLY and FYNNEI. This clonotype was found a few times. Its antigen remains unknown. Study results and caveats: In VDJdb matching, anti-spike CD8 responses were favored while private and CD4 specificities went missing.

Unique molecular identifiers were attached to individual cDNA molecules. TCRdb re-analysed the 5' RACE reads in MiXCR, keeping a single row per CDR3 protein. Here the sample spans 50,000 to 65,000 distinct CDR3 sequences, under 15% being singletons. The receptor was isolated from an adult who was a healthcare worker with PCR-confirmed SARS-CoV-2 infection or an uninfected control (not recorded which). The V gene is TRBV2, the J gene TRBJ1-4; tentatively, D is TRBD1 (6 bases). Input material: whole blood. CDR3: CASKGTRNEKLFF. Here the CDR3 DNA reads TGTGCCAGCAAGGGGACACGGAATGAAAAACTGTTTTTT.